Listed here is a single TCR beta chain. Repertoires were generated with immunoSEQ multiplex PCR, while TCRdb's copy carries only in-frame clones and drops some. The sample has fewer than 400,000 clones; around nine tenths are singletons. This entry is derived from a study of blood T cell repertoires in COVID-19. V shed 6 bases and J shed 4 bases, with 10 bases lying between them. The CDR3 is made up of 13 amino acids. CDR1 LNHDA and CDR2 SQIVND come from the germline V gene (reference sequence). The TCR comes from a woman aged 50 to 60 who had recovered from COVID-19. Sequencing used PBMCs or T cells enriched from blood (not recorded which). This chain joins TRBV19 and TRBJ1-3, with unresolved D. CDR3 residues: CASRQISGNTIYF. The DNA of the CDR3 is TGTGCCAGTAGACAGATCTCGGGAAACACCATATATTTT. Full variable domain (rest looked up from reference TRBV19 and TRBJ1-3): DGGITQSPKYLFRKEGQNVTLSCEQNLNHDAMYWYRQDPGQGLRLIYYSQIVNDFQKGDIAEGYSVSREKKESFPLTVTSAQKNPTAFYLCASRQISGNTIYFGEGSWLTVV.